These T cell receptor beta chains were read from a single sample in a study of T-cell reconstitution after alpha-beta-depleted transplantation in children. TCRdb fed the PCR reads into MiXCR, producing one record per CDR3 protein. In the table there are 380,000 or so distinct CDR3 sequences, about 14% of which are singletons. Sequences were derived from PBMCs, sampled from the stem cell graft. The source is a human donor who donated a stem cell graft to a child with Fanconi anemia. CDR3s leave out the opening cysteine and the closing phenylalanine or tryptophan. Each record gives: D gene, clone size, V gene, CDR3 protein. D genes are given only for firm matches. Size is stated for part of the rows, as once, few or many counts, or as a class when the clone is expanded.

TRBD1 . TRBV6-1 ASGKGQLIYEQY
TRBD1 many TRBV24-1 ATSDAGQGDNEQF
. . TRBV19 ASSIDVFSGTEAF
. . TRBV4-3 ASSRVGSGTGELF
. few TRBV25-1 ASSEYQDQPQH
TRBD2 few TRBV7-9 ASSLAGGPADTQY
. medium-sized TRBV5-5 ASSLGLDGRGTQY
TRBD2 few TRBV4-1 ASSQEFTSGPYNEQF
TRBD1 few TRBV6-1 ASSETRGLEKTIQY
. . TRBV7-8 ASIPVGRGEQY